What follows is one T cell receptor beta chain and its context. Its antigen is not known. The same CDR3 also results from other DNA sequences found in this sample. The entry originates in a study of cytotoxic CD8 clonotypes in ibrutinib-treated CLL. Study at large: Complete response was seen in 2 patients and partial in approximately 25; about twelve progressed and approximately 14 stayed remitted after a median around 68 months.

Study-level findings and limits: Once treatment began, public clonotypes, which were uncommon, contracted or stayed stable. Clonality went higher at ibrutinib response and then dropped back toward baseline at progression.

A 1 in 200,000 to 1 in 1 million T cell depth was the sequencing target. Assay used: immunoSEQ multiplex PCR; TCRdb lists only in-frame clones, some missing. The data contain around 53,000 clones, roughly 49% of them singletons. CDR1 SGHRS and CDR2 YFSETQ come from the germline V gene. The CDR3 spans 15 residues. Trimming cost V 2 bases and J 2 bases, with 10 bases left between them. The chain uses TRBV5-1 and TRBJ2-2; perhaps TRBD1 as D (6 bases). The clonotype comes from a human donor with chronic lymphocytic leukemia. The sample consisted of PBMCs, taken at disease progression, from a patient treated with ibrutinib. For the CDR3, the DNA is TGCGCCAGCAGCTTCGGACAGCTTAACACCGGGGAGCTGTTTTTT. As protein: CASSFGQLNTGELFF.